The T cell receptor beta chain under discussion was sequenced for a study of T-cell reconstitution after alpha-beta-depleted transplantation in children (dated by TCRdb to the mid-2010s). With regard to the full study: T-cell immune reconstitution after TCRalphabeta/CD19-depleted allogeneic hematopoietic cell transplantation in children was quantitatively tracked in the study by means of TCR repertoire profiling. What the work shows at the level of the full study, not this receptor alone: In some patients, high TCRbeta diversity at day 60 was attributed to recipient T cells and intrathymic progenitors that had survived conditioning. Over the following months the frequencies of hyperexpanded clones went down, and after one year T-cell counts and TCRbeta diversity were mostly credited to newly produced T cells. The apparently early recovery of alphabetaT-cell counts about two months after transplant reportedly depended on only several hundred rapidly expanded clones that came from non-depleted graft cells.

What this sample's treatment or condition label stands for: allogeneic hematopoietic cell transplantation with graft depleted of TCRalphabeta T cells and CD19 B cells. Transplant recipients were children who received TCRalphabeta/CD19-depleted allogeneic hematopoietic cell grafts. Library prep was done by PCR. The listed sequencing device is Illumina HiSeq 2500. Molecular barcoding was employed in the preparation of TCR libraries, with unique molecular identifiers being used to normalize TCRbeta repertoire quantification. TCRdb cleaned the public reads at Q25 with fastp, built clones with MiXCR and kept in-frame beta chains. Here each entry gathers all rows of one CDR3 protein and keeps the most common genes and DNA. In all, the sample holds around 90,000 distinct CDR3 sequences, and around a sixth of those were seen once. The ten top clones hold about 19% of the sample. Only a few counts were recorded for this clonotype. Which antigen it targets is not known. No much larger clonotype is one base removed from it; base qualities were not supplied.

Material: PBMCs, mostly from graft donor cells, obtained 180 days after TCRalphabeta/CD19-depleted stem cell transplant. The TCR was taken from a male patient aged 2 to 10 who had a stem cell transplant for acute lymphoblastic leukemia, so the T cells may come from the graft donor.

The bases are TGTGCCAGCAGCTTCAAATATCTTAATGAGCAGTTCTTC. This gives the protein CASSFKYLNEQFF. This chain joins TRBV5-6 to TRBJ2-1; no confident D gene assignment can be made. There are 13 amino acids in the CDR3, from cysteine to phenylalanine inclusive. Kept here is only the CDR3 DNA, which spans 39 bases and is read in frame from base 1. Via the germline V gene, CDR1 is SGHDT and CDR2 YYEEEE. V is shortened by 2 bases, J by 7 bases, and the region joining them spans 10 bases.